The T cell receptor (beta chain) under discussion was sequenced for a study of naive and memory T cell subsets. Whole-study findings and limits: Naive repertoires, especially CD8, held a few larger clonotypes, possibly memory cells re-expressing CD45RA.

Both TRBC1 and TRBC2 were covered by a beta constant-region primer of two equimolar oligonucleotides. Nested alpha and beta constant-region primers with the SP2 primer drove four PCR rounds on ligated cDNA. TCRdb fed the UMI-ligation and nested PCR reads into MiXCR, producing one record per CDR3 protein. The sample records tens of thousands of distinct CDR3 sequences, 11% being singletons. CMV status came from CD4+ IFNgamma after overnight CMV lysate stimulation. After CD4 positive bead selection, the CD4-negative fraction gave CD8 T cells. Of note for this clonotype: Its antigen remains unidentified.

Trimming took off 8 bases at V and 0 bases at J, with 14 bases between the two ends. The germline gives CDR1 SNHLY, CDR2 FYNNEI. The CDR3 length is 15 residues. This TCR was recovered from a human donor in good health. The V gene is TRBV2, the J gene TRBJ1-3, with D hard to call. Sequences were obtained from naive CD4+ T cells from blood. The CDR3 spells CASGKQSLSGNTIYF. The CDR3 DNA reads TGTGCCAGCGGAAAACAGAGCCTCTCTGGAAACACCATATATTTT.